Sequencing of this T cell receptor (beta chain) was carried out in a study of T cells expressing NK-cell markers. The CDR3 length is 15 residues. Germline CDR1 SNHLY, CDR2 FYNNEI. After re-calling the 5' RACE reads, TCRdb lists one entry per CDR3 protein, DNA absent. The sample holds 150,000 to 200,000 distinct CDR3 sequences. The sequence derives from a man aged 18-70 years in good health. Material for sequencing was blood T cells: a sorted CD56 or NKG2C T cell subset, CD4+ or CD8+ T cells, or bulk PBMC T cells (not recorded which). The V gene is TRBV2, the J gene TRBJ2-1; with no DNA, the TCRdb D assignment of TRBD1 cannot be verified. CDR3 region: CASREGTGQNNEQFF.